This passage covers 16 T cell receptor beta chains from one sample sequenced in a study of cytomegalovirus exposure and HLA in healthy donors. Data came from immunoSEQ multiplex PCR; TCRdb stores just in-frame clones and leaves some out. The sample lists 60,000 to 80,000 clones, about 82% occurring once. The source material was PBMCs. The source is a man aged 25-45 years in good health and CMV-seronegative.

This rearrangement joins TRBV10-3 to TRBJ2-5, with TRBD2 matching over 7 bases. CDR1 is ENHRY and CDR2 is SYGVKD in the germline V gene. This CDR3 has 11 amino acids. V shed 10 bases, J shed 5 bases, and the junction held 4 bases outside the gene matches. The CDR3 sequence: CATGRAETQYF. CDR3 DNA sequence: TGTGCCACTGGGAGGGCGGAGACCCAGTACTTC.

The chain has TRBV28 and TRBJ2-1, with D possibly TRBD2 on 5 matching bases. The CDR3 runs 11 residues. V was pared by 5 bases and J by 10 bases, with 9 bases between. Germline lookup yields CDR1 MDHEN and CDR2 SYDVKM. In DNA form, the CDR3 reads TGTGCCAGCAGTAGGTGGAGGGAGCAGTTCTTC. Residues: CASSRWREQFF.

The chain couples TRBV2 to TRBJ2-3; D is perhaps TRBD2 (6 bases). Germline values: CDR1 SNHLY, CDR2 FYNNEI. CDR3 length equals 13 residues. V was shortened by 3 bases and J by 6 bases, with 10 bases between the two germline ends. CDR3 nucleotides: TGTGCCAGCAGTGACGTCCGGGGGGATACGCAGTATTTT. Amino acid sequence: CASSDVRGDTQYF. The complete variable domain, with remaining parts taken from reference TRBV2 and TRBJ2-3, reads EPEVTQTPSHQVTQMGQEVILRCVPISNHLYFYWYRQILGQKVEFLVSFYNNEISEKSEIFDDQFSVERPDGSNFTLKIRSTKLEDSAMYFCASSDVRGDTQYFGPGTRLTVL.

The genes are TRBV18 and TRBJ2-3; TRBD1 matches 9 bases. V lost 2 bases to trimming and J lost 3 bases; unmatched junction nucleotides: 6. The CDR3 has 16 amino acids. Per the germline V gene, CDR1 is KGHSH and CDR2 is LQKENI. The CDR3: CASSPFRDRVTDTQYF. CDR3 sequence (DNA): TGTGCCAGCTCACCATTTAGGGACAGGGTGACAGATACGCAGTATTTT.

V is TRBV28 and J is TRBJ2-3; no definite D call. V gave up 8 bases and J gave up 5 bases, with 11 bases separating them. From germline, CDR1 is MDHEN and CDR2 SYDVKM. The CDR3 length is 12 residues. The CDR3 sequence: CASADVGDTQYF. The CDR3 nucleotides are TGTGCCAGCGCAGATGTTGGAGATACGCAGTATTTT.

The chain uses TRBV7-9 and TRBJ1-2, with 10 bases fitting TRBD1. The CDR3 covers 15 residues. V lost 5 bases and J lost 4; bases outside the gene matches: 7. The germline V gene has CDR1 SEHNR and CDR2 FQNEAQ (reference sequence). Here the CDR3 reads CASSPETGGRYGYTF. The DNA for the CDR3 is TGTGCCAGCAGCCCCGAGACAGGGGGCCGCTATGGCTACACCTTC.

This clone showed up just a few times. The CDR3 here is CASSFPGQPQHF. The CDR3 DNA is TGTGCCAGCAGTTTCCCGGGGCAGCCCCAGCATTTT. The rearrangement joins TRBV6-5 to TRBJ1-5, with unresolved D. Germline lookup yields CDR1 MNHEY and CDR2 SVGAGI. Trimming left V 4 bases short and J 7 bases short, with 8 bases between. The CDR3 totals 12 residues.

The chain couples TRBV7-8 to TRBJ2-6; D possibly corresponds to TRBD1 (5 bases). Trimming took off 2 bases at V and 0 bases at J, with 17 bases between the two ends. Germline CDR1 and CDR2: SGHVS and FQNEAQ. The CDR3 extends over 19 amino acids. In DNA form, the CDR3 reads TGTGCCAGCAGCTTACACCGCGCGACAGCGAGCTCTGGGGCCAACGTCCTGACTTTC. This translates into CASSLHRATASSGANVLTF. The full variable domain, rest sourced from reference TRBV7-8 and TRBJ2-6, is GAGVSQSPRYKVAKRGQDVALRCDPISGHVSLFWYQQALGQGPEFLTYFQNEAQLDKSGLPSDRFFAERPEGSVSTLKIQRTQQEDSAVYLCASSLHRATASSGANVLTFGAGSRLTVL.

The chain has TRBV7-3 and TRBJ2-5; a weak D match, TRBD1 (5 bases). CDR1 is SGHTA, CDR2 FQGTGA, per germline. The CDR3 extends over 13 amino acids. V gave up 5 bases and J gave up 1 base, with 8 bases separating them. CDR3 nucleotides: TGTGCCAGCAGCCCAGGGCCCCAAGAGACCCAGTACTTC. Protein: CASSPGPQETQYF. The entire variable domain, with the rest obtained from reference TRBV7-3 and TRBJ2-5, is as follows: GAGVSQTPSNKVTEKGKYVELRCDPISGHTALYWYRQSLGQGPEFLIYFQGTGAADDSGLPNDRFFAVRPEGSVSTLKIQRTERGDSAVYLCASSPGPQETQYFGPGTRLLVL.

This clone has a single count. The same CDR3 also results from other DNA sequences found in this sample. The rearrangement links TRBV27 to TRBJ1-4; TRBD1 matches 8 bases. J was trimmed by 8 bases and V by 5 bases; bases with no gene match: 7. Germline CDR1 is MNHEY and CDR2 is SMNVEV (reference sequence). The CDR3 has 14 amino acids. Written as DNA, the CDR3 is TGTGCCAGCAGTCCCCGGACAGGGAGGGAAAAACTGTTTTTT. Amino acid sequence: CASSPRTGREKLFF.

This clone came up a few times. V and J are TRBV5-4 and TRBJ1-5; D is ambiguous. The length of the CDR3 is 12 residues. Trimming took off 0 bases at V and 7 bases at J, with 5 bases between the two ends. The germline V gene has CDR1 SGHNT and CDR2 YYREEE (reference sequence). CDR3 protein: CASSLDSQPQHF. In nucleotides, the CDR3 is TGTGCCAGCAGCTTGGATAGCCAGCCCCAGCATTTT. Variable domain in full (rest from reference TRBV5-4 and TRBJ1-5): ETGVTQSPTHLIKTRGQQVTLRCSSQSGHNTVSWYQQALGQGPQFIFQYYREEENGRGNFPPRFSGLQFPNYSSELNVNALELDDSALYLCASSLDSQPQHFGDGTRLSIL.

As to this clone: An end of the junction does not agree with germline; a read error may underlie this. The chain carries TRBV7-7 and TRBJ2-5; a possible D gene is TRBD1 (5 bases). The CDR3 has 13 amino acids. The germline gives CDR1 SSHAT, CDR2 FNYEAQ (reference sequence). CDR3 nucleotides: TGTGCTAGCAGCTCAGGGCTAACAGAGACCCAGTACTTC. Protein product: CASSSGLTETQYF.

The rearrangement joins TRBV28 to TRBJ1-1; D uncertain. CDR3 size: 12 residues. Germline assignment: CDR1 MDHEN and CDR2 SYDVKM. Trimming cost V 5 bases and J 2 bases, with 6 bases left between them. Written as DNA, the CDR3 is TGTGCCAGCAGTCCCAGAAACACTGAAGCTTTCTTT. Translated: CASSPRNTEAFF.

The V call is TRBV7-9, the J call TRBJ1-2; TRBD1 matches at 10 bases. Germline lookup yields CDR1 SEHNR and CDR2 FQNEAQ (reference sequence). V lost 5 bases and J lost 8; bases outside the gene matches: 5. The CDR3 contains 13 residues. The CDR3 region is CASSRGTGDGYTF. The CDR3 DNA reads TGTGCCAGCAGCCGAGGGACAGGGGACGGCTACACCTTC.

The rearrangement uses TRBV14 and TRBJ1-2; D is uncertain. This CDR3 contains 13 residues. Germline CDR1 SGHDN, CDR2 FVKESK. V gave up 0 bases and J gave up 8 bases, with 10 bases separating them. The CDR3 region is CASSQDSKWGYTF. The CDR3 region has the DNA TGTGCCAGCAGCCAAGATTCTAAGTGGGGCTACACCTTC.

The chain uses TRBV4-1 and TRBJ2-3; 8 nucleotides match TRBD1. The CDR3 totals 15 residues. Germline V CDR1 and CDR2: MGHRA, YSYEKL. V lost 6 bases, J lost 4 bases, and 9 bases stayed unmatched. The CDR3 DNA sequence: TGCGCCAGCAGGACTGGGGAGACAGGGGCAGATACGCAGTATTTT. Translated: CASRTGETGADTQYF.